The 28 T cell receptor beta chains in this list originate from one sample, sequenced in a study of cytomegalovirus exposure and HLA in healthy donors. A multiplex PCR was run with 60 Vbeta primers and 13 Jbeta primers. Profiled with immunoSEQ multiplex PCR; TCRdb holds only in-frame clones, not every one. This sample has around 170,000 clones; about four fifths occur once, and the top ten carry less than 0.4%. Input material: PBMCs. All receptors derive from a boy under 10 years old in good health and CMV-seronegative.

The gene calls are TRBV5-1 and TRBJ2-7, with 14 bases fitting TRBD2. The CDR3 covers 14 residues. Germline loops: CDR1 SGHRS, CDR2 YFSETQ. V shed 4 bases, J shed 7 bases, and the junction held 4 bases outside the gene matches. The CDR3 protein is CASSPGLAGEEQYF. The CDR3 coding sequence is TGCGCCAGCAGCCCGGGACTAGCGGGAGAAGAGCAGTACTTC.

This sequence joins TRBV5-4 and TRBJ2-2; tentative D call: TRBD2 (5 bases). The germline V gene encodes CDR1 SGHNT and CDR2 YYREEE (reference sequence). This CDR3 contains 16 residues. The V end lost 4 bases, the J end lost 1 base, and 14 bases lay between the germline ends. The CDR3 loop is CASSPAGAVNTGELFF. The CDR3 region has the DNA TGTGCCAGCAGCCCGGCGGGTGCGGTGAACACCGGGGAGCTGTTTTTT.

V gene TRBV19 combines with J gene TRBJ1-2, with D hard to call. Germline lookup yields CDR1 LNHDA and CDR2 SQIVND (reference sequence). V was clipped by 8 bases and J by 2 bases, with 15 bases between them. This CDR3 contains 14 residues. This chain's CDR3 is CASLAGMGNYGYTF. The CDR3 DNA reads as TGTGCCAGTCTCGCGGGGATGGGAAACTATGGCTACACCTTC.

The chain combines TRBV28 with TRBJ2-6; TRBD1 matches at 10 bases. Germline CDR1 reads MDHEN; CDR2 reads SYDVKM. V lost 6 bases, J lost 2 bases, and 7 bases stayed unmatched. The length of the CDR3 is 17 residues. CDR3 sequence reads: CASRTPGQGPGANVLTF. DNA of the CDR3: TGTGCCAGCAGAACACCGGGACAGGGGCCTGGGGCCAACGTCCTGACTTTC.

This clone has more than one count but fewer than ten. The genes are TRBV14 and TRBJ1-1, with D unclear. Trimming took 2 bases from V and 1 from J, leaving 8 bases between them. Germline loops: CDR1 SGHDN, CDR2 FVKESK. The CDR3 has 14 amino acids. The CDR3 DNA reads TGTGCCAGCAGCCAATTGAGTGGGAACACTGAAGCTTTCTTT. Translation: CASSQLSGNTEAFF. Looking up the rest from reference TRBV14 and TRBJ1-1 gives the full variable domain: EAGVTQFPSHSVIEKGQTVTLRCDPISGHDNLYWYRRVMGKEIKFLLHFVKESKQDESGMPNNRFLAERTGGTYSTLKVQPAELEDSGVYFCASSQLSGNTEAFFGQGTRLTVV.

The chain is built from TRBV9 and TRBJ2-4, with D perhaps matching TRBD2 (6 bases). V was clipped by 0 bases and J by 1 base, with 11 bases between them. From germline, CDR1 is SGDLS and CDR2 YYNGEE. The CDR3 runs to 16 residues. This CDR3 is CASSVDGGMAKNIQYF. The CDR3 nucleotides are TGTGCCAGCAGCGTAGATGGCGGGATGGCCAAAAACATTCAGTACTTC. The full variable domain, its missing parts supplied by reference TRBV9 and TRBJ2-4, is DSGVTQTPKHLITATGQRVTLRCSPRSGDLSVYWYQQSLDQGLQFLIQYYNGEERAKGNILERFSAQQFPDLHSELNLSSLELGDSALYFCASSVDGGMAKNIQYFGAGTRLSVL.

This clone appeared once. J is TRBJ2-7 and V is TRBV5-1, with D possibly matching TRBD1 (6 bases). V dropped 1 base and J dropped 2 bases, with 10 bases sitting between them. CDR3 length: 14 residues. The V gene's germline CDR1 is SGHRS and CDR2 YFSETQ. CDR3 sequence: CASSLMDSTYEQYF. Written as DNA, the CDR3 is TGCGCCAGCAGCTTGATGGACAGTACCTACGAGCAGTACTTC.

This clone was seen a single time. The chain employs TRBV28 and TRBJ1-2, with D maybe TRBD1 (5 bases). The CDR3 is 15 amino acids. The V gene lost 3 bases and the J gene lost 4 bases, with 15 bases spanning the gap. The germline V gene has CDR1 MDHEN and CDR2 SYDVKM. Here the CDR3 DNA reads TGTGCCAGCAGTTTTCAAGGGGTACTCAGCTATGGCTACACCTTC. Translating gives CASSFQGVLSYGYTF.

This clone was detected only a few times. V usage is TRBV2 and J usage is TRBJ1-5; a possible D gene is TRBD1 (5 bases). V lost 6 bases, J lost 0 bases, and 12 bases lay in between. The CDR3 loop spans 15 amino acids. Germline V CDR1 and CDR2: SNHLY, FYNNEI. The CDR3 bases are TGTGCCAGCAGACTTACGACAGATAGCAATCAGCCCCAGCATTTT. It yields the protein CASRLTTDSNQPQHF.

This clone was found once. The chain employs TRBV18 and TRBJ1-1; D perhaps matches TRBD1 (5 bases). Trimming removed 4 bases from V and 3 bases from J, with 18 bases in between. This CDR3 spans 16 amino acids. Germline V CDR1 and CDR2: KGHSH, LQKENI. The DNA of the CDR3 is TGTGCCAGCTCACTCCTTATACCAGGGATGGACACTGAAGCTTTCTTT. Translation gives CASSLLIPGMDTEAFF.

CDR3: CASSLVVDNTQETQYF. In DNA form, the CDR3 reads TGTGCCAGCAGCTTAGTAGTCGACAACACACAAGAGACCCAGTACTTC. The gene calls are TRBV7-2 and TRBJ2-5; D gene uncertain. This CDR3 has 16 amino acids. Germline loops: CDR1 SGHTA, CDR2 FQGNSA. Trimming shortened V by 1 base and J by 2 bases, and 14 bases separated the two germline ends.

V and J are TRBV4-1 and TRBJ2-7, with 7 bases matching TRBD2. The CDR3 totals 16 residues. Germline CDR1 MGHRA, CDR2 YSYEKL. V was pared by 4 bases and J by 0 bases, with 9 bases of the junction left unmatched. CDR3 in amino acids: CASSPGGAGRSYEQYF. CDR3 sequence (DNA): TGCGCCAGCAGCCCTGGGGGAGCGGGGCGCTCCTACGAGCAGTACTTC.

There are a few counts of this clone. The chain couples TRBV18 to TRBJ1-1; TRBD1 aligns across 11 bases. CDR3 length: 15 residues. Germline loops: CDR1 KGHSH, CDR2 LQKENI. J gave up 5 bases and V 2 bases, and 4 bases lay outside the gene matches. The CDR3 loop is CASSPRDRGYTEAFF. CDR3 in DNA: TGTGCCAGCTCACCAAGGGACAGGGGGTATACTGAAGCTTTCTTT.

Here the CDR3 reads CASSTLGQGEAFF. CDR3 DNA sequence: TGTGCCAGCAGCACGCTCGGACAGGGAGAAGCTTTCTTT. The chain couples TRBV7-9 to TRBJ1-1; TRBD1 matches at 8 bases. V lost 5 bases and J lost 8; bases outside the gene matches: 7. Germline CDR1 and CDR2: SEHNR and FQNEAQ (reference sequence). CDR3 length: 13 residues.

The rearrangement joins TRBV7-9 to TRBJ1-2, with unresolved D. Germline loops: CDR1 SEHNR, CDR2 FQNEAQ (reference sequence). V lost 4 bases, J lost 4 bases, and 16 bases lay in between. The CDR3 length is 15 residues. The CDR3 is CASSSPRAGGYGYTF. Written as DNA, the CDR3 is TGTGCCAGCAGCTCCCCCCGCGCGGGAGGCTATGGCTACACCTTC.

The V call is TRBV7-9, the J call TRBJ2-3; 15 bases map to TRBD2. The CDR3 loop spans 17 amino acids. CDR1 is SEHNR and CDR2 is FQNEAQ in the germline V gene (reference sequence). V was clipped by 5 bases and J by 3 bases; unmatched bases: 6. CDR3 nucleotides: TGTGCCAGCAGCCCGAGGACTAGCGGGGGGGGTACAGATACGCAGTATTTT. Protein: CASSPRTSGGGTDTQYF.

The chain has TRBV12-5 and TRBJ2-5; 9 nucleotides match TRBD2. The V gene end was trimmed by 0 bases and the J gene end by 2 bases; junction bases not matched to a gene: 7. CDR3 length: 17 residues. Germline CDR1 and CDR2: LGHNT and FRNRAP. The CDR3 protein is CASGLVGTTSGQETQYF. The DNA for the CDR3 is TGTGCTAGTGGTTTGGTAGGGACGACTAGCGGTCAAGAGACCCAGTACTTC.

The rearrangement joins TRBV28 to TRBJ2-3; 9 positions match TRBD2. CDR3 size: 15 residues. Germline loops: CDR1 MDHEN, CDR2 SYDVKM. Unmatched junction bases numbered 5, after V lost 3 bases and J lost 4 bases. CDR3 DNA: TGTGCCAGCAGTTTCTTAGCGGGAGACGCAGATACGCAGTATTTT. Protein sequence: CASSFLAGDADTQYF.

This chain connects TRBV4-1 to TRBJ2-5, with 7 bases lining up with TRBD1. The germline V gene has CDR1 MGHRA and CDR2 YSYEKL. With V trimmed by 2 bases and J by 2 bases, 5 bases remained unmatched. The CDR3 has 15 amino acids. CDR3 protein: CASSQNRGPQETQYF. CDR3 DNA sequence: TGCGCCAGCAGCCAAAACAGGGGTCCGCAAGAGACCCAGTACTTC.

The chain has TRBV2 and TRBJ1-2, with TRBD1 matching over 9 bases. The CDR3 consists of 15 residues. Trimming at V came to 4 bases and at J to 4 bases, leaving 7 bases not matched to a gene. CDR1 and CDR2 from the germline V gene are SNHLY and FYNNEI. The CDR3 DNA sequence: TGTGCCAGCAGTGTAGGTGGACAGGGGTCCTATGGCTACACCTTC. Residues: CASSVGGQGSYGYTF.

This clone appeared once. The chain carries TRBV4-1 and TRBJ2-1; TRBD2 matches at 9 bases. The V and J ends lost 5 bases and 0 bases, in that order; junction bases with no gene match: 14. The CDR3 runs 19 residues. Germline V gene lookup returns CDR1 MGHRA and CDR2 YSYEKL. Here the CDR3 DNA reads TGCGCCAGCAGCAGGGAGACTAGCGGAACTATGAGCTCCTACAATGAGCAGTTCTTC. It translates to CASSRETSGTMSSYNEQFF.

The CDR3: CATGLAGVNEQFF. CDR3 DNA: TGTGCCACCGGACTAGCGGGAGTCAATGAGCAGTTCTTC. The chain links TRBV10-3 to TRBJ2-1; 13 positions match TRBD2. Germline V CDR1 and CDR2: ENHRY, SYGVKD. This CDR3 has 13 amino acids. V gave up 10 bases and J gave up 6 bases; unmatched junction bases: 3.

The chain links TRBV19 to TRBJ2-2; 7 bases map to TRBD1. Trimming took 5 bases from V and 6 from J; bases not matched to a gene: 3. This CDR3 is built from 13 residues. In germline, CDR1 is LNHDA, CDR2 SQIVND (reference sequence). Written as DNA, the CDR3 is TGTGCCAGTAGTGTCCAGGGGGCCGGGGAGCTGTTTTTT. It translates to CASSVQGAGELFF.

The V and J genes are TRBV7-9 and TRBJ2-3, with 7 bases fitting TRBD2. This CDR3 region has 17 residues. V lost 1 base to trimming and J lost 6 bases; unmatched junction nucleotides: 13. Germline loops: CDR1 SEHNR, CDR2 FQNEAQ (reference sequence). In DNA, the CDR3 is TGTGCCAGCAGCTTAGAAACTAGCGACAATTCACCTGATACGCAGTATTTT. Translating gives CASSLETSDNSPDTQYF. The full variable domain, rest sourced from reference TRBV7-9 and TRBJ2-3, is DTGVSQNPRHKITKRGQNVTFRCDPISEHNRLYWYRQTLGQGPEFLTYFQNEAQLEKSRLLSDRFSAERPKGSFSTLEIQRTEQGDSAMYLCASSLETSDNSPDTQYFGPGTRLTVL.

This clone was seen a few times. The chain links TRBV9 to TRBJ1-3, with a possible D match to TRBD1 (6 bases). CDR3 length: 16 residues. V dropped 4 bases and J dropped 3 bases, with 17 bases sitting between them. Germline lookup yields CDR1 SGDLS and CDR2 YYNGEE. In DNA form, the CDR3 reads TGTGCCAGCAGCCCCGTTGGGGGGGCAAGTGGAAACACCATATATTTT. It is translated as CASSPVGGASGNTIYF.

This chain connects TRBV28 to TRBJ2-1; 7 bases are shared with TRBD2. With V trimmed by 1 base and J by 6 bases, 12 bases remained unmatched. This CDR3 comprises 17 residues. CDR1 is MDHEN, CDR2 SYDVKM, per germline. In DNA, the CDR3 is TGTGCCAGCAGTTTATTAAATCCCGGGACTATCGGCAATGAGCAGTTCTTC. This codes for CASSLLNPGTIGNEQFF.

This chain connects TRBV9 to TRBJ2-7, with 7 bases matching TRBD1. CDR1 is SGDLS and CDR2 is YYNGEE in the germline V gene. This CDR3 has 15 residues. Trimming removed 0 bases from V and 4 bases from J; junction bases left unmatched: 7. CDR3: CASSVDPGGGYEQYF. The CDR3 DNA reads as TGTGCCAGCAGCGTAGATCCAGGGGGTGGGTACGAGCAGTACTTC.

V gene TRBV14 combines with J gene TRBJ2-7, with 10 nucleotides matching TRBD2. V lost 3 bases, J lost 6 bases, and 8 bases stayed unmatched. Per germline, CDR1 SGHDN and CDR2 FVKESK. The CDR3 extends over 15 amino acids. The CDR3 sequence: CASSQLLAGFVEQYF. CDR3 DNA: TGTGCCAGCAGCCAGCTACTAGCGGGATTTGTCGAGCAGTACTTC.